A selection of T cell receptor beta chains follows, all from one sample in a study of shared T cell receptors in the human thymus. TCRdb's copy holds only in-frame clones and misses some; the assay was immunoSEQ multiplex PCR. Among almost 550,000 clones listed, around three quarters were seen once. These data were also filed under a second study, of human thymus T cells.

The sequenced material came from thymocytes. These receptors were obtained from a boy in the first two years of life with a congenital heart defect. The CDR3 runs from the conserved cysteine through the conserved F or W. A D gene is named only where the DNA matches it firmly. Expanded clones get a size class; other rows say once, few or many, or leave the size out.

>NA|TRBV2|NA|TRBJ1-4
TGTGCCAGCACCCGACCTTTCCTACAGGGTGGAAATGAAAAACTGTTTTTT
CASTRPFLQGGNEKLFF
>TRBD1|TRBV4-3|NA|TRBJ2-1
TGCGCCAGCAGCCGGGGACAGGGGAAAATCTACAATGAGCAGTTCTTC
CASSRGQGKIYNEQFF
>TRBD1|TRBV27|NA|TRBJ1-5
TGTGCCAGCAGCATACAGGGGGATCAGCCCCAGCATTTT
CASSIQGDQPQHF
>TRBD1|TRBV4-2|NA|TRBJ2-1
TGTGCCAGCAGGGGGGACAGGGCTTACAATGAGCAGTTCTTC
CASRGDRAYNEQFF
>TRBD2|TRBV4-3|NA|TRBJ2-1
TGCGCCAGCAGCCAAGAGGGCCAGCGGGACTACAATGAGCAGTTCTTC
CASSQEGQRDYNEQFF
>NA|TRBV27|NA|TRBJ1-4
TGTGCCAGCAGTTTACAGGGAAATAATGAAAAACTGTTTTTT
CASSLQGNNEKLFF
>NA|TRBV10-2|NA|TRBJ1-2
TGCGCCAGCAGTGGGCGGAGGGGTTGTGGCTACACCTTC
CASSGRRGCGYTF
>NA|TRBV7-3|NA|TRBJ2-3
TGTGCCAGCAGCCATCCCGGGATCCCGAAAGGAGGCACAGATACGCAGTATTTT
CASSHPGIPKGGTDTQYF
>NA|TRBV2|few|TRBJ1-4
TGTGCCAGCAGTGAAGCGCTGGAGTGGGAAAAACTGTTTTTT
CASSEALEWEKLFF
>NA|TRBV5-1|NA|TRBJ2-3
TGCGCCAGCAGCAGTGAGTATACGCAGTATTTT
CASSSEYTQYF
>NA|TRBV4-3|NA|TRBJ1-1
TGCGCCAGCAGCCAAGAAGGTCGGGGGGCTCAGAACACTGAAGCTTTCTTT
CASSQEGRGAQNTEAFF
>NA|TRBV30|NA|TRBJ2-7
TGTGCCTGGAGTGCGCACTCCTCCCTGGACGGGAACTACGAGCAGTACTTC
CAWSAHSSLDGNYEQYF
>NA|TRBV12-5|NA|TRBJ1-5
TGTGCTAGTGCCCCGGGACACAAATTGGGTCTGCCCCAGCATTTT
CASAPGHKLGLPQHF
>NA|TRBV19|NA|TRBJ1-1
TGTGCCAGTAGTATCCAGGGTGGGACTGAAGCTTTCTTT
CASSIQGGTEAFF
>NA|TRBV6-1|few|TRBJ2-5
TGTGCCAGCAACCGGGGGGCTCAAGAGACCCAGTACTTC
CASNRGAQETQYF
>TRBD2|TRBV4-2|NA|TRBJ2-1
TGTGCCAGCAGCCAAGAGGCGCTAGCGGGAGTTAGGGAGCAGTTCTTC
CASSQEALAGVREQFF
>TRBD2|TRBV7-2|NA|TRBJ2-7
TGTGCCAGCAGCGCCGCCCTCACTAGCGGGGGAATCTACGAGCAGTACTTC
CASSAALTSGGIYEQYF
>TRBD2|TRBV5-6|once|TRBJ2-3
TGTGCCAGCAGCTGGGGGAGGGAGGGGGATACGCAGTATTTT
CASSWGREGDTQYF
>TRBD2|TRBV15|few|TRBJ2-7
TGTGCCACCAGCAACCGACTAGCCCAAACCTACGAGCAGTACTTC
CATSNRLAQTYEQYF
>TRBD1|TRBV5-6|NA|TRBJ2-1
TGTGCCAGCAGGTTACGGGACAGGGCCTCCAATGAGCAGTTCTTC
CASRLRDRASNEQFF
>TRBD2|TRBV19|NA|TRBJ2-5
TGTGCCAGTAGTGGGGGGGACGCGCGGATGGGTGAGACCCAGTACTTC
CASSGGDARMGETQYF
>NA|TRBV28|NA|TRBJ1-3
TGTGCCAGCAGTCCCGGACTCCTTCCCCCTGGAAACACCATATATTTT
CASSPGLLPPGNTIYF
>TRBD2|TRBV5-6|once|TRBJ2-5
TGTGCCAGCCGCTGCGGGGTCGGGCTAGCGGAACAAGAGACCCAGTACTTC
CASRCGVGLAEQETQYF
>TRBD2|TRBV4-3|NA|TRBJ2-3
TGCGCCAGCAGCCAAGTGGGCGGGAGGGCACGAGATACGCAGTATTTT
CASSQVGGRARDTQYF
>TRBD2|TRBV5-1|NA|TRBJ2-1
TGCGCCAGCAGAAAGAAGCGGGGGAGCTCCTACAATGAGCAGTTCTTC
CASRKKRGSSYNEQFF
>NA|TRBV14|NA|TRBJ1-3
TGTGCCAGCAGCGCGTGTGGAAACACCATATATTTT
CASSACGNTIYF
>NA|TRBV28|NA|TRBJ1-5
TGTGCCAGCATGGGAAGGGTGGAGGAGGGCAATCAGCCCCAGCATTTT
CASMGRVEEGNQPQHF
>NA|TRBV5-1|NA|TRBJ2-2
TGCGCCAGCAGCTGTCGGGACACCCGAAAAGAAGGGGAGCTGTTTTTT
CASSCRDTRKEGELFF
>NA|TRBV7-8|NA|TRBJ2-2
TGTGCCAGCAGCTCCGGAGACTGGAACACCGGGGAGCTGTTTTTT
CASSSGDWNTGELFF
>TRBD2|TRBV29-1|NA|TRBJ2-7
TGCAGCGTTGTTTCGCGGGGGGGGAACAGGGACTCCTACGAGCAGTACTTC
CSVVSRGGNRDSYEQYF